A single sample is the source of the 4 T cell receptor beta chains below, sequenced in a study of human T cells and chemical hapten exposure (dated by TCRdb to about 2021). Explained via the paper, the time point label denotes: patch test 2, 6 weeks after DPC sensitization. The treatment or condition label on this specimen signifies: therapeutic diphenylcyclopropenone sensitization with weekly scalp DPC. Libraries were built with RACE. Sequencing was performed on a NextSeq 500. TCRdb itself trimmed the public reads at Q25 with fastp, ran MiXCR and retained productive beta chains. Rows matching on CDR3 protein sequence are summarized as one entry with the most common DNA and genes. In this sample the table shows roughly 120,000 distinct CDR3 sequences, roughly a tenth of which occur a single time. The ten largest clones represent approximately 3% of the sample. The material was whole blood, obtained in connection with sensitization to the hapten diphenylcyclopropenone (DPC). The receptor source for this set is a woman between 35 and 50 years old with alopecia areata. Some clones in this sample may be carry-over from other donors' samples.

This sequence joins TRBV5-1 and TRBJ2-1, with TRBD1 matching 10 bases. Germline V gene sequence: CDR1 SGHRS, CDR2 YFSETQ. The CDR3 consists of 13 residues. V shed 4 bases, J shed 9 bases, and the junction held 4 bases outside the gene matches. The DNA of the CDR3 is TGCGCCAGCAGCCCGGGACAGGGGAGTGAGCAGTTCTTC. This codes for CASSPGQGSEQFF.

This clonotype has more than one count but fewer than ten. The chain recombines TRBV28 with TRBJ2-1, with 7 bases fitting TRBD1. After removal of 6 bases from V and 5 bases from J, the junction contained 7 bases not matched to a gene. The CDR3 runs to 14 residues. Germline V CDR1 and CDR2: MDHEN, SYDVKM. CDR3 nucleotide sequence: TGTGCCAGCAGCTCCGGGACAGCCAACAATGAGCAGTTCTTC. Amino acid sequence: CASSSGTANNEQFF.

J is TRBJ2-4 and V is TRBV3-1, with a possible D match to TRBD2 (6 bases). Germline CDR1 LGHDT, CDR2 YNNKEL (reference sequence). Trimming took off 4 bases at V and 9 bases at J, with 19 bases between the two ends. This CDR3 region has 15 residues. The CDR3 sequence is CASSLRDSGTIIQYF. Here the CDR3 DNA reads TGTGCCAGCAGCCTTCGGGACTCCGGGACGATCATTCAGTACTTC.

This clonotype was observed at least ten times. V and J are TRBV30 and TRBJ2-7; D tentatively fits TRBD1 or TRBD2 (5 bases each). The CDR3 is 14 residues long. Germline V gene lookup returns CDR1 GTSNPN and CDR2 SVGIG (reference sequence). CDR3 coding DNA: TGTGCACAAAGACCGGGACCGGGGAGCTACGAGCAGTACTTC. Translation gives CAQRPGPGSYEQYF.